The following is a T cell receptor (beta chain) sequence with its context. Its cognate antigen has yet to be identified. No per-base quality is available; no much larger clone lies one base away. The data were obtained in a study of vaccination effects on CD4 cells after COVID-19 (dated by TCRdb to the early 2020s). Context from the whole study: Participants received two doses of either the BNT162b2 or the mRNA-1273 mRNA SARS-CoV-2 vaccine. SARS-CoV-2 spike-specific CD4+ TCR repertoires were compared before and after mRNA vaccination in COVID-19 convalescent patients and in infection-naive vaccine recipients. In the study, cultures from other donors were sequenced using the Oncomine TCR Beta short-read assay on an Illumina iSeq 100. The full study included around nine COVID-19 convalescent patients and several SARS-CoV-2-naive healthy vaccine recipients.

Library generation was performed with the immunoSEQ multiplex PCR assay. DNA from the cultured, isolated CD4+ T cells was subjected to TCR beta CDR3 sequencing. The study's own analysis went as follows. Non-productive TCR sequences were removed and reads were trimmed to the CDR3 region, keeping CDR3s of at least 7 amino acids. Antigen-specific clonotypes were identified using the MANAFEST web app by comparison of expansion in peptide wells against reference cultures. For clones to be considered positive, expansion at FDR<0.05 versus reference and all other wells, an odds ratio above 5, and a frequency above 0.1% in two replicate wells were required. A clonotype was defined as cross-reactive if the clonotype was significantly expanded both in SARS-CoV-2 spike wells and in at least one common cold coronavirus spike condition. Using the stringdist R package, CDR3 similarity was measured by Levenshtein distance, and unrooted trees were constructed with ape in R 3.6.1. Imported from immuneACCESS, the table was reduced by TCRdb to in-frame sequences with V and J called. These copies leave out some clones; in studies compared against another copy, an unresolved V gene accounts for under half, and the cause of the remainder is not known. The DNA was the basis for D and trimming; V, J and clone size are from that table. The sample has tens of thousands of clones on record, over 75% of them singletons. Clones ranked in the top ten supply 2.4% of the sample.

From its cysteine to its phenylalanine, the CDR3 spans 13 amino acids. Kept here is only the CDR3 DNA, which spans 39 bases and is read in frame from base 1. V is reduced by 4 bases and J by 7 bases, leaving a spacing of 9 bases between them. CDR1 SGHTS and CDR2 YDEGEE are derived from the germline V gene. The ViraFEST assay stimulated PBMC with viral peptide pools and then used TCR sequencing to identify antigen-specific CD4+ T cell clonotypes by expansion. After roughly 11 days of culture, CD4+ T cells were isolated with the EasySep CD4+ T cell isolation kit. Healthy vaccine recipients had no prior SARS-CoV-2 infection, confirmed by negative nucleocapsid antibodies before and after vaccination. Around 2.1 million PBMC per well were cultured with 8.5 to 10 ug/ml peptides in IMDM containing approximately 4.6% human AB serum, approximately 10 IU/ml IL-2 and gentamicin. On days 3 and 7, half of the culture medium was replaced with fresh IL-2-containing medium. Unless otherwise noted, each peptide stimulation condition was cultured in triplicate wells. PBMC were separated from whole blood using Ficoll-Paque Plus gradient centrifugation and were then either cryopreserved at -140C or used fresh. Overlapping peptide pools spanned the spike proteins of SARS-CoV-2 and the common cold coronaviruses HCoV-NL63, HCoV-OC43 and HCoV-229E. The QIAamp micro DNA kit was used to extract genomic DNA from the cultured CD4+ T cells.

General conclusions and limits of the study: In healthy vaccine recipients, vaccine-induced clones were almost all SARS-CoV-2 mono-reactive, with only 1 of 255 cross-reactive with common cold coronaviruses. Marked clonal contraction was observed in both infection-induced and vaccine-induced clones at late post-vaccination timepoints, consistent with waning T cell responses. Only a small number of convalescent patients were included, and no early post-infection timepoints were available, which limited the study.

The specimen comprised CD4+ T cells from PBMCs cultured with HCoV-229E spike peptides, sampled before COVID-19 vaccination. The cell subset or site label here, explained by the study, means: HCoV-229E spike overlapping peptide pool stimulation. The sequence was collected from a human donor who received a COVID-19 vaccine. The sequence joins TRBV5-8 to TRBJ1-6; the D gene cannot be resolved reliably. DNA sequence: TGTGCCAGCAGCCTCGGGAGGAATTCACCCCTCCACTTT. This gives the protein CASSLGRNSPLHF. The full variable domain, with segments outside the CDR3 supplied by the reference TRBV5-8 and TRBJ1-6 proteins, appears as EAGVTQSPTHLIKTRGQQATLRCSPISGHTSVYWYQQALGLGLQFLLWYDEGEERNRGNFPPRFSGRQFPNYSSELNVNALELEDSALYLCASSLGRNSPLHFGNGTRLTVT.